These 25 T cell receptor beta chains were all obtained from the same sample, sequenced in a study of T cell responses to AZD1222 COVID-19 vaccine. TCRdb keeps only in-frame clones here, not all; method: immunoSEQ multiplex PCR. The data contain roughly 150,000 clones, about 88% of them singletons. This material consisted of peripheral blood, taken after recovery from COVID-19. The receptor set was obtained from an adult who had recovered from COVID-19.

The V gene is TRBV5-1, the J gene TRBJ2-5; D is uncertain. This CDR3 comprises 12 residues. Trimming pared 6 bases from V and 8 bases from J, leaving 14 bases between. Germline assignment: CDR1 SGHRS and CDR2 YFSETQ. The CDR3 reads CASTLSGETQYF. In DNA, the CDR3 is TGCGCCAGCACCCTTTCTGGTGAAACCCAGTACTTC.

The V gene is TRBV5-5, the J gene TRBJ2-3; TRBD1 matches 8 bases. Trimming took 0 bases from V and 6 from J; bases not matched to a gene: 6. This CDR3 is 15 amino acids long. Germline CDR1 and CDR2: SGHKS and YYEKEE (reference sequence). CDR3 protein: CASSLVGTGSDTQYF. In nucleotides, the CDR3 is TGTGCCAGCAGCTTGGTTGGGACAGGATCCGATACGCAGTATTTT.

The chain carries TRBV7-9 and TRBJ2-3, with 7 bases matching TRBD2. CDR3 length: 14 residues. CDR1 and CDR2 from the germline V gene are SEHNR and FQNEAQ (reference sequence). V lost 5 bases, J lost 2 bases, and 4 bases stayed unmatched. The CDR3 sequence is CASSPGLTTDTQYF. CDR3 DNA sequence: TGTGCCAGCAGCCCGGGACTAACCACAGATACGCAGTATTTT.

The V call is TRBV9, the J call TRBJ2-3; 8 bases fit TRBD2. The CDR3 consists of 15 residues. With 0 bases clipped from V and 4 bases from J, the junction kept 4 bases outside the gene matches. CDR1 and CDR2 from the germline V gene are SGDLS and YYNGEE. DNA of the CDR3: TGTGCCAGCAGCGTAGAGAGCGGGAGAGCAGATACGCAGTATTTT. This translates into CASSVESGRADTQYF.

This rearrangement joins TRBV14 to TRBJ2-1, with TRBD2 matching 13 bases. The trim removed 1 base at V and 8 bases at J, leaving 8 bases unmatched. Germline V gene sequence: CDR1 SGHDN, CDR2 FVKESK. This CDR3 is built from 17 residues. The CDR3 reads CASSQGGVGLAGYEQFF. The CDR3 DNA reads TGTGCCAGCAGCCAAGGAGGGGTGGGACTAGCGGGATATGAGCAGTTCTTC.

In its sample, this clone was seen once. The chain has TRBV27 and TRBJ1-5; D is unresolved. The length of the CDR3 is 14 residues. With 4 bases removed from V and 6 bases from J, the gap between germline ends came to 13 bases. Per germline, CDR1 MNHEY and CDR2 SMNVEV (reference sequence). In nucleotides, the CDR3 is TGTGCCAGCAGTTCGGGGAATCAGCGTCAGCCCCAGCATTTT. Its translation: CASSSGNQRQPQHF.

The gene calls are TRBV18 and TRBJ2-1; TRBD1 matches 7 bases. The CDR3 runs 15 residues. The ends lost 6 bases at V and 2 bases at J; junction bases unmatched: 7. CDR1 and CDR2 (germline): KGHSH, LQKENI. For the CDR3, the DNA is TGTGCCAGCTCGGTGGAAGGGGGCACCTACAATGAGCAGTTCTTC. This sequence encodes CASSVEGGTYNEQFF.

Only a few counts were recorded for this clone. V and J are TRBV15 and TRBJ2-7, with a tentative D call TRBD2 (6 bases). The CDR3 sequence is 13 residues long. Trimming removed 8 bases from V and 3 bases from J, with 14 bases in between. Germline CDR1 and CDR2: LNHNV and YYDKDF (reference sequence). The CDR3, as DNA: TGTGCCACCCGCCTGGACTATGTCTACGAGCAGTACTTC. It specifies CATRLDYVYEQYF.

This clone was seen more than once but under ten times. This chain links TRBV27 with TRBJ1-1, with D perhaps TRBD1 (5 bases). V was cut by 2 bases and J by 4 bases, with 29 bases left in between. From germline, CDR1 is MNHEY and CDR2 SMNVEV (reference sequence). This CDR3 comprises 20 residues. Here the CDR3 DNA reads TGTGCCAGCAGTTTAGAAGGGTGGGGGGGGATGATCTGGCGTGGCACTGAAGCTTTCTTT. It translates to CASSLEGWGGMIWRGTEAFF.

V and J are TRBV5-1 and TRBJ1-1, with TRBD1 matching 7 bases. The CDR3 consists of 14 residues. The germline V gene has CDR1 SGHRS and CDR2 YFSETQ. V shed 4 bases and J 4 bases; nucleotides not matched to a gene: 7. CDR3 in amino acids: CASSDYRGPTEAFF. CDR3 DNA: TGCGCCAGCAGCGACTACAGGGGACCCACTGAAGCTTTCTTT.

V and J are TRBV19 and TRBJ1-5; D remains unclear. Between the trimmed V and J ends, which lost 3 bases and 3 bases, there was a span of 6 bases. This CDR3 comprises 13 residues. Germline assignment: CDR1 LNHDA and CDR2 SQIVND (reference sequence). This CDR3 reads CASSIQNNQPQHF. The CDR3 DNA reads as TGTGCCAGTAGTATTCAGAACAATCAGCCCCAGCATTTT.

The count of this clone is one. V usage is TRBV3-1 (or the pseudogene TRBV3-2) and J usage is TRBJ1-5; D remains ambiguous. CDR3 length: 13 residues. Trimming pared 5 bases from V and 4 bases from J, leaving 9 bases between. CDR1 and CDR2 (germline): LGHDT, YNNKEL (reference sequence). For the CDR3, the DNA is TGTGCCAGCAGCGCTTCTCGGAATCAGCCCCAGCATTTT. Protein product: CASSASRNQPQHF.

This clone has only one observation. The chain uses TRBV5-4 and TRBJ2-7; the match to TRBD2 covers 7 bases. The J segment lost 2 bases and the V segment lost 3 bases, leaving 11 bases of the junction unmatched. CDR1 and CDR2 from the germline V gene are SGHNT and YYREEE (reference sequence). CDR3 length equals 16 residues. The CDR3 region has the DNA TGTGCCAGCAGCTCTCTCTCAGCGGGGACCCCCTACGAGCAGTACTTC. The encoded protein is CASSSLSAGTPYEQYF.

This CDR3 is CASLKTEAFF. For the CDR3, the DNA is TGTGCCAGCCTTAAGACTGAAGCTTTCTTT. V gene TRBV5-6 combines with J gene TRBJ1-1; D ambiguous. Germline V gives CDR1 SGHDT, CDR2 YYEEEE. V was clipped by 7 bases and J by 5 bases, with 6 bases between them. The CDR3 spans 10 residues.

The chain employs TRBV28 and TRBJ1-2, with TRBD1 matching over 9 bases. Per germline, CDR1 MDHEN and CDR2 SYDVKM. This CDR3 spans 16 amino acids. Losses at the gene ends were 2 bases for V and 2 bases for J; bases not matched to a gene: 6. CDR3 protein: CASSLRGQGYNYGYTF. CDR3 nucleotides: TGTGCCAGCAGTTTAAGGGGACAGGGATACAACTATGGCTACACCTTC.

This rearrangement joins TRBV7-8 to TRBJ2-1; 10 bases map to TRBD2. With 5 bases clipped from V and 16 bases from J, the junction kept 11 bases outside the gene matches. CDR1 SGHVS and CDR2 FQNEAQ come from the germline V gene. The CDR3 has 13 amino acids. CDR3 DNA sequence: TGTGCCAGCAGCGCCCGGACTAGCGGCCCGCCATTCTTC. It translates to CASSARTSGPPFF.

This chain connects TRBV7-9 to TRBJ1-3; D call uncertain. Germline V gene sequence: CDR1 SEHNR, CDR2 FQNEAQ (reference sequence). The germline V and J ends were trimmed by 5 bases and 3 bases, with 17 bases remaining between them. The CDR3 totals 16 residues. The CDR3 sequence is CASSPFGGSGGNTIYF. CDR3 in DNA: TGTGCCAGCAGCCCATTTGGAGGCTCGGGTGGAAACACCATATATTTT. Based on the CDR3 plus reference TRBV7-9 and TRBJ1-3, the full variable domain is DTGVSQNPRHKITKRGQNVTFRCDPISEHNRLYWYRQTLGQGPEFLTYFQNEAQLEKSRLLSDRFSAERPKGSFSTLEIQRTEQGDSAMYLCASSPFGGSGGNTIYFGEGSWLTVV.

DNA for the CDR3: TGTGCCAGCAGAACCGACAGGGGGCAGGGGCCCCAGCATTTT. Protein: CASRTDRGQGPQHF. The V gene is TRBV2, the J gene TRBJ1-5; 10 bases are shared with TRBD1. CDR1 is SNHLY and CDR2 is FYNNEI in the germline V gene. Trimming removed 6 bases from V and 9 bases from J; junction bases left unmatched: 8. This CDR3 is 14 amino acids long.

J is TRBJ1-4 and V is TRBV2; D gene uncertain. V was pared by 2 bases and J by 8 bases, with 3 bases between. The CDR3 covers 11 residues. Germline loops: CDR1 SNHLY, CDR2 FYNNEI. DNA for the CDR3: TGTGCCAGCAGTGAATACGAAAAACTGTTTTTT. Its translation: CASSEYEKLFF.

The J gene is TRBJ1-2, the V gene TRBV9; a weak D match, TRBD1 (5 bases). The CDR3 runs to 16 residues. Trimming pared 0 bases from V and 4 bases from J, leaving 16 bases between. CDR1 and CDR2 from the germline V gene are SGDLS and YYNGEE. The CDR3 bases are TGTGCCAGCAGCGTAGGGGTACCGGGGGATCTCTATGGCTACACCTTC. Translating it yields CASSVGVPGDLYGYTF.

This chain joins TRBV3-1 (or the pseudogene TRBV3-2) and TRBJ2-7, with TRBD1 matching over 8 bases. From germline, CDR1 is LGHDT and CDR2 YNNKEL (reference sequence). The CDR3 is 13 amino acids. V lost 4 bases to trimming and J lost 6 bases; unmatched junction nucleotides: 5. The CDR3 DNA follows: TGTGCCAGCAGCCTCGGACAGGGCACCGAGCAGTACTTC. It is translated as CASSLGQGTEQYF.

V gene TRBV9 combines with J gene TRBJ1-1; the D is unclear. Germline loops: CDR1 SGDLS, CDR2 YYNGEE. This CDR3 has 14 residues. V was cut by 3 bases and J by 0 bases, with 9 bases left in between. CDR3 sequence reads: CASSGGDMNTEAFF. The CDR3 region has the DNA TGTGCCAGCAGCGGGGGAGATATGAACACTGAAGCTTTCTTT.

This clone was picked up a small number of times. The chain couples TRBV5-6 to TRBJ2-6, with TRBD1 as a possible D gene (6 bases). This CDR3 comprises 18 residues. The V gene's germline CDR1 is SGHDT and CDR2 YYEEEE. The ends were cut back, 2 bases at V and 2 bases at J, with 17 bases in the middle. The CDR3 DNA reads as TGTGCCAGCAGCTTAACCGGGACACACGTAGCTGGGGCCAACGTCCTGACTTTC. It yields the protein CASSLTGTHVAGANVLTF.

The chain carries TRBV28 and TRBJ1-5; 7 nucleotides line up with TRBD1. V shed 2 bases and J 3 bases; nucleotides not matched to a gene: 10. CDR3 size: 17 residues. CDR1 and CDR2 from the germline V gene are MDHEN and SYDVKM. As DNA, the CDR3 is TGTGCCAGCAGTTTAGGATCAGGGGGTGATCTCAATCAGCCCCAGCATTTT. Translated, it gives CASSLGSGGDLNQPQHF.

This chain joins TRBV2 and TRBJ2-7, with 7 bases that match TRBD2. Germline CDR1 is SNHLY and CDR2 is FYNNEI. CDR3 length equals 15 residues. Trimming at V came to 5 bases and at J to 1 base, leaving 8 bases not matched to a gene. CDR3 amino acids: CASSLEASGSYEQYF. CDR3 nucleotides: TGTGCCAGCAGTCTCGAGGCTAGCGGATCCTACGAGCAGTACTTC.